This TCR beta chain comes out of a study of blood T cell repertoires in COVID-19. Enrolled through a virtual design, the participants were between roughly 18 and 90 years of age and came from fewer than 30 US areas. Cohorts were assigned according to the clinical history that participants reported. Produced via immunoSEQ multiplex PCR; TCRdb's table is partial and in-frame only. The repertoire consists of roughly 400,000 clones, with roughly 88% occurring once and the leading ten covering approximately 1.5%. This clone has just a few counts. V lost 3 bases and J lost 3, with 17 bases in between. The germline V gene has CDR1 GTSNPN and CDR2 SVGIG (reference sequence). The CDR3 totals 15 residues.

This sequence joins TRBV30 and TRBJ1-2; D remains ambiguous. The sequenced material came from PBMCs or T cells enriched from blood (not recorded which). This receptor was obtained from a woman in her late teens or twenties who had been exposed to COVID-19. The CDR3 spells CAWRFREMRYYGYTF. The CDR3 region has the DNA TGTGCCTGGAGGTTTCGGGAGATGCGGTACTATGGCTACACCTTC.